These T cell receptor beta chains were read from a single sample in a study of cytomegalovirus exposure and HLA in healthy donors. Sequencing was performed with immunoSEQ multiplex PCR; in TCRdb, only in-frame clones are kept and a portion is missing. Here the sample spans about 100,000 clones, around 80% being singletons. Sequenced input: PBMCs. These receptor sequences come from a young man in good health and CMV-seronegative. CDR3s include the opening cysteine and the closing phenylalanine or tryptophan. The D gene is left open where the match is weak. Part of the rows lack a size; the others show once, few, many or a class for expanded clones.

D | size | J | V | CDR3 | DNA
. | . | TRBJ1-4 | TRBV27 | CASSFVRDTNEKLFF | TGTGCCAGCAGTTTTGTCCGGGATACAAATGAAAAACTGTTTTTT
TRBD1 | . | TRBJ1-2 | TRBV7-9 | CASSLIQGAIGGYTF | TGTGCCAGCAGCTTGATACAGGGGGCGATTGGAGGCTACACCTTC
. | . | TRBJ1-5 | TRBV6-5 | CASSYGRAQPQHF | TGTGCCAGCAGTTACGGCAGGGCACAGCCCCAGCATTTT
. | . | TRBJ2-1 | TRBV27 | CASSLSALEGNEQFF | TGTGCCAGCAGTTTATCGGCCCTAGAGGGCAATGAGCAGTTCTTC
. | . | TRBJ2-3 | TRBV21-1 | CASTITPRRGTDTQYF | TGTGCCAGCACGATTACCCCCCGGAGGGGCACAGATACGCAGTATTTT
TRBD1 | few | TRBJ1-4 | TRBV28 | CASSFGGTEGNEKLFF | TGTGCCAGCAGTTTTGGGGGGACAGAAGGAAATGAAAAACTGTTTTTT
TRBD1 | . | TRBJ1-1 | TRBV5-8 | CASSLVQGAEAFF | TGTGCCAGCAGCTTGGTACAGGGGGCTGAAGCTTTCTTT
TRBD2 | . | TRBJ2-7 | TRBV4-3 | CASSLGTSGTYEQYF | TGCGCCAGCAGCCTCGGGACTAGCGGTACCTACGAGCAGTACTTC
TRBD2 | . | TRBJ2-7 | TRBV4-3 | CASSHDSAGTPYEQYF | TGCGCCAGCAGCCACGACTCAGCGGGGACGCCCTACGAGCAGTACTTC
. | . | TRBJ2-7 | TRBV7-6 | CASSLTGWGYSSYEQYF | TGTGCCAGCAGCCTGACAGGATGGGGGTATAGCTCCTACGAGCAGTACTTC